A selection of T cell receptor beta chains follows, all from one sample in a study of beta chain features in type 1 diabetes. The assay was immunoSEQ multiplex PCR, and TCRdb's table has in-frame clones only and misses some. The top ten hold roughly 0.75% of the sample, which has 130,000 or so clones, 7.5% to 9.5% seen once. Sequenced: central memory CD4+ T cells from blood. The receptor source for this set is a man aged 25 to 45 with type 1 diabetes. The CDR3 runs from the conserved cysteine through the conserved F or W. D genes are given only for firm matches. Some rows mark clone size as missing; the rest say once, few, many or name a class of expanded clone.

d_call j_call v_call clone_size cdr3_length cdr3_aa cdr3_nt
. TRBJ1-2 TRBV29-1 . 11 CSFLTGYGYTF TGCAGCTTCTTGACGGGGTATGGCTACACCTTC
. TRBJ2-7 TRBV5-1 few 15 CASSLGQGRDYEQYF TGCGCCAGCAGCTTGGGTCAAGGACGGGACTACGAGCAGTACTTC
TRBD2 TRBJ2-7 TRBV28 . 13 CASIRGGTYEQYF TGTGCCAGTATCCGGGGGGGCACCTACGAGCAGTACTTC
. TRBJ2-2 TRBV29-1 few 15 CSVGQNPANTGELFF TGCAGCGTTGGACAGAATCCAGCGAACACCGGGGAGCTGTTTTTT
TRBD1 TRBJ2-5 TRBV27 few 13 CASSRQGGETQYF TGTGCCAGCAGCAGACAGGGCGGAGAGACCCAGTACTTC
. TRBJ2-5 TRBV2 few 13 CASGRLGVETQYF TGTGCCAGCGGGAGACTCGGCGTGGAGACCCAGTACTTC
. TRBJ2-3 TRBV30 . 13 CAWRFSRTDTQYF TGTGCCTGGAGATTTAGTCGCACAGATACGCAGTATTTT
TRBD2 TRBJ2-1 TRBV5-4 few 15 CASSLLTSGYNEQFF TGTGCCAGCAGCTTATTGACTAGCGGGTACAATGAGCAGTTCTTC
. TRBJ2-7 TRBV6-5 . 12 CASSDNTYEQYF TGTGCCAGCAGCGACAACACCTACGAGCAGTACTTC
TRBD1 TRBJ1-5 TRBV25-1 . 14 CASQAGGSNQPQHF TGTGCCAGCCAAGCAGGGGGAAGCAATCAGCCCCAGCATTTT
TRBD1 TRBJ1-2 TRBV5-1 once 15 CASSLSPGQGSGYTF TGCGCCAGCAGCTTGTCACCGGGACAGGGGTCTGGCTACACCTTC
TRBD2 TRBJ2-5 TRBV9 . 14 CASSGGGGGETQYF TGTGCCAGCAGTGGCGGCGGGGGAGGAGAGACCCAGTACTTC
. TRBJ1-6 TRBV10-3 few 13 CAISELGNSPLHF TGTGCCATCAGTGAACTCGGTAATTCACCCCTCCACTTT
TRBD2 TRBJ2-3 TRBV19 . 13 CAVGAGVTDTQYF TGTGCCGTGGGAGCGGGGGTCACAGATACGCAGTATTTT
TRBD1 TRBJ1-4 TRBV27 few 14 CASSFARGNEKLFF TGTGCCAGCAGTTTTGCCAGGGGGAATGAAAAACTGTTTTTT
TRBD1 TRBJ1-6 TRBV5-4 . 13 CASSLDRGSPLHF TGTGCCAGCAGCTTGGACAGGGGCTCACCCCTCCACTTT
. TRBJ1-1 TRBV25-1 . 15 CASSEFGEWNTEAFF TGTGCCAGCAGTGAATTTGGGGAGTGGAACACTGAAGCTTTCTTT
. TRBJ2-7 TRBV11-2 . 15 CASSLRDLAVYEQYF TGTGCCAGCAGCTTAAGGGATCTAGCAGTCTACGAGCAGTACTTC
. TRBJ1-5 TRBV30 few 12 CAWTREGQPQHF TGTGCCTGGACCCGGGAGGGTCAGCCCCAGCATTTT
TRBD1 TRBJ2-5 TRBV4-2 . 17 CASSQALRNRGQETQYF TGTGCCAGCAGCCAAGCCCTCAGGAACAGGGGACAAGAGACCCAGTACTTC
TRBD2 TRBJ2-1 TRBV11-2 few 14 CASSLSGGQGEQFF TGTGCCAGCAGCCTTAGCGGGGGGCAGGGTGAGCAGTTCTTC
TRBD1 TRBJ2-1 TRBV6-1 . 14 CATDPDREYNEQFF TGTGCCACCGACCCGGACAGGGAATACAATGAGCAGTTCTTC
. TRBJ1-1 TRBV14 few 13 CASSRDLSTEAFF TGTGCCAGCAGTCGGGACTTATCCACTGAAGCTTTCTTT
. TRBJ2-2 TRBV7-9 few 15 CASSFTAVNTGELFF TGTGCCAGCAGCTTCACCGCAGTGAACACCGGGGAGCTGTTTTTT
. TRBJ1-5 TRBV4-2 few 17 CASRSRAGIDSNQPQHF TGTGCCAGCAGATCAAGGGCGGGGATAGATAGCAATCAGCCCCAGCATTTT
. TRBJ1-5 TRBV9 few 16 CASSAGAGGSNQPQHF TGTGCCAGCAGCGCGGGCGCCGGGGGAAGCAATCAGCCCCAGCATTTT
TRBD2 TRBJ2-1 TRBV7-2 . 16 CASSPGLAGAYNEQFF TGTGCCAGCAGCCCGGGACTAGCGGGGGCATACAATGAGCAGTTCTTC
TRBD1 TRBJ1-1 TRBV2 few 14 CASSGQGAGTEAFF TGTGCCAGCAGTGGACAGGGGGCTGGGACTGAAGCTTTCTTT
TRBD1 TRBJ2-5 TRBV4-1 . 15 CASSAGTGGMGAQYF TGCGCCAGCAGCGCTGGGACAGGGGGGATGGGGGCCCAGTACTTC
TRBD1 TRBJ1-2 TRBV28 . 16 CASSSVQGRAAYGYTF TGTGCCAGCAGTTCCGTACAGGGGCGGGCGGCCTATGGCTACACCTTC
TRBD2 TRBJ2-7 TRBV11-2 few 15 CASSLTSGGPGEQYF TGTGCCAGCAGCCTCACTAGCGGGGGGCCAGGGGAGCAGTACTTC
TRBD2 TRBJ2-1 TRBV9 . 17 CASSVSLMAGGPDEQFF TGTGCCAGCAGCGTCTCCCTAATGGCGGGGGGGCCGGATGAGCAGTTCTTC
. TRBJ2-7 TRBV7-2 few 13 CASSLRGDYEQYF TGTGCCAGCAGCTTACGCGGGGACTACGAGCAGTACTTC
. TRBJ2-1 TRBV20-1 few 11 CSAPNHNEQFF TGCAGTGCCCCAAATCACAATGAGCAGTTCTTC
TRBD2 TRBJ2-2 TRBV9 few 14 CASRVAGNTGELFF TGTGCCAGCAGAGTAGCGGGAAACACCGGGGAGCTGTTTTTT
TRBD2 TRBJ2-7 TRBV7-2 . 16 CASSLGLGGGGSGQYF TGTGCCAGCAGCTTAGGGCTAGGTGGGGGGGGATCGGGGCAGTACTTC
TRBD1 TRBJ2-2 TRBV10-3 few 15 CAIAGDRGYTGELFF TGTGCCATCGCCGGGGACAGGGGATACACCGGGGAGCTGTTTTTT
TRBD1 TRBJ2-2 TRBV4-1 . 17 CASNPKLTGEEAGELFF TGCGCCAGCAACCCCAAATTGACAGGGGAGGAGGCCGGGGAGCTGTTTTTT
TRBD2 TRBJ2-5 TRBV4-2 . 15 CASSQGTSGGETQYF TGTGCCAGCAGCCAAGGGACTAGCGGGGGGGAGACCCAGTACTTC
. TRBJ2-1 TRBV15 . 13 CATSSSGSDEQFF TGTGCCACCAGCAGTTCCGGTAGCGATGAGCAGTTCTTC
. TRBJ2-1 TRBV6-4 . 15 CASSPEGGTYNEQFF TGTGCCAGCAGTCCGGAAGGCGGGACTTACAATGAGCAGTTCTTC
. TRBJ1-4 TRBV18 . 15 CASSRVQGLMEKLFF TGTGCCAGCTCACGGGTCCAGGGTTTAATGGAAAAACTGTTTTTT
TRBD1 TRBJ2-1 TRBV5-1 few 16 CASSFMGQSPYNEQFF TGCGCCAGCAGCTTTATGGGACAGAGCCCCTACAATGAGCAGTTCTTC